This TCR beta chain was identified during a study of CD8 T cells in ankylosing spondylitis. Study-level findings and limits: Earlier work had already found some motif variants in reactive arthritis synovial fluid and blood. Disease-linked clones were found to be CD8+ and relatively rare in peripheral blood. In ankylosing spondylitis blood, a motif of roughly 8 highly homologous TCR beta variants appeared characteristic.

Trimming left V 0 bases short and J 1 base short, with 9 bases between. The CDR3 contains 14 residues. Germline V gene data show CDR1 as DFQATT and CDR2 as SNEGSKA (reference sequence). Making use of molecular barcodes, quantitative 5'-RACE generated TCR beta libraries. TCRdb reanalysed the 5' RACE reads using MiXCR and keeps one entry per CDR3 protein. In the table there are fewer than 650,000 distinct CDR3 sequences, about an eighth of which are singletons. As to this clonotype: Its matching antigen is unknown.

Material for sequencing was blood, either unsorted or a sorted T cell fraction (not recorded which). The TCR sequence derives from a male donor with ankylosing spondylitis. The rearrangement links TRBV20-1 to TRBJ1-1; D gene uncertain. In nucleotides, the CDR3 is TGCAGTGCTAGAGATCATAACACGAACACTGAAGCTTTCTTT. It codes for CSARDHNTNTEAFF.